The clone carrying this TCR beta chain was seen at least ten times. What it recognizes is unknown. The CDR3 has 14 amino acids. Germline-derived CDR1 and CDR2 are SGHRS and YFSETQ. V was shortened by 2 bases and J by 1 base, with 9 bases between the two germline ends. This sample is part of a study of T cells in Graves' hyperthyroidism and ophthalmopathy. Overall study context: Staff took peripheral blood when the initial diagnosis was made, before any treatment began.

Study-level points and caveats: Classification by a 13 V-J model distinguished ophthalmopathy from stable hyperthyroidism.

Amplification targeted TCR beta CDR3 regions from RNA transcripts. HTBI primers were employed in a first-round RT-PCR of the TCR CDR3. One entry per CDR3 protein, called by TCRdb with MiXCR from the multiplex PCR reads. The sample has a few hundred thousand distinct CDR3 sequences, 15% to 20% seen once; the top ten hold 2.5% to 4%. Individuals with ophthalmopathy presented a Clinical Activity Score of at least 3, a NOSPECS grade of at least 4 and a duration under 3 months. Fresh peripheral blood, 10 ml, yielded the PBMCs. Sequenced input: blood. The sequence was obtained from a woman between 35 and 50 years old with Graves' ophthalmopathy. V usage is TRBV5-1 and J usage is TRBJ1-1; perhaps TRBD1 as D (6 bases). The CDR3 nucleotides read TGCGCCAGCAGCTTTCAGGGGCGGAACACTGAAGCTTTCTTT. Protein sequence: CASSFQGRNTEAFF.